The 22 T cell receptor beta chains below come from one sample, sequenced in a study of blood T cell repertoires in COVID-19. Using immunoSEQ multiplex PCR, the repertoire was profiled, and TCRdb retains in-frame clones only, with some absent. The sample contains some 70,000 clones, 70% to 85% of which appear only once. Sequencing was performed on peripheral blood. These receptors came from a man aged 55 to 70 with acute or convalescent COVID-19.

The rearrangement joins TRBV18 to TRBJ2-5; weak D call: TRBD1 (5 bases). Germline CDR1 and CDR2: KGHSH and LQKENI. V lost 5 bases to trimming and J lost 3 bases, with 16 bases between them. The CDR3 spans 15 residues. The CDR3 sequence: CASSTGNRRKETQYF. In nucleotides, the CDR3 is TGTGCCAGCTCAACAGGAAACAGGCGAAAAGAGACCCAGTACTTC.

V is TRBV5-4 and J is TRBJ2-1; D possibly corresponds to TRBD2 (5 bases). V lost 0 bases, J lost 14 bases, and 24 bases lay in between. The V gene's germline CDR1 is SGHNT and CDR2 YYREEE (reference sequence). The CDR3 runs to 16 residues. The CDR3 loop is CASSLALGGEKRKEFF. CDR3 bases: TGTGCCAGCAGCTTGGCCTTAGGTGGGGAGAAAAGAAAGGAGTTCTTC.

This clone was seen a handful of times. The genes are TRBV3-1 (or the pseudogene TRBV3-2) and TRBJ1-2; D possibly corresponds to TRBD1 (5 bases). CDR1 and CDR2 (germline): LGHDT, YNNKEL (reference sequence). The V end was cut by 1 base, the J end by 3 bases, with 9 bases between. The length of the CDR3 is 14 residues. The CDR3 nucleotides are TGTGCCAGCAGCCAAGTCCGGGGGGACTATGGCTACACCTTC. Protein: CASSQVRGDYGYTF.

This clone was recorded once. J is TRBJ1-1 and V is TRBV12-3 or TRBV12-4, with D perhaps TRBD1 (6 bases). V gave up 2 bases and J gave up 10 bases, with 8 bases separating them. The CDR3 extends over 11 amino acids. CDR3 nucleotides: TGTGCCAGCAGTTTATCAGGGGCAGCTTTCTTT. Translated: CASSLSGAAFF.

This chain joins TRBV7-9 and TRBJ2-5, with D perhaps matching TRBD1 (5 bases). This CDR3 spans 15 amino acids. Germline V gene data show CDR1 as SEHNR and CDR2 as FQNEAQ (reference sequence). The ends were cut back, 5 bases at V and 2 bases at J, with 15 bases in the middle. The CDR3 is CASSPRGADQETQYF. In nucleotides, the CDR3 is TGTGCCAGCAGCCCGCGTGGGGCGGATCAAGAGACCCAGTACTTC.

V usage is TRBV9 and J usage is TRBJ1-1; 8 nucleotides match TRBD1. The CDR3 loop spans 14 amino acids. Germline CDR1 is SGDLS and CDR2 is YYNGEE. Trimming removed 3 bases from V and 4 bases from J; junction bases left unmatched: 5. CDR3 region: CASSDSRGRTEAFF. Here the CDR3 DNA reads TGTGCCAGCAGCGATTCCAGGGGGCGCACTGAAGCTTTCTTT.

The chain couples TRBV14 to TRBJ2-7; the match to TRBD1 covers 9 bases. The CDR3 consists of 13 residues. From germline, CDR1 is SGHDN and CDR2 FVKESK. V lost 3 bases to trimming and J lost 6 bases; unmatched junction nucleotides: 3. CDR3 nucleotides: TGTGCCAGCAGCCATACAGGGGGCGGCGAGCAGTACTTC. Protein: CASSHTGGGEQYF. The full variable domain, rest sourced from reference TRBV14 and TRBJ2-7, is EAGVTQFPSHSVIEKGQTVTLRCDPISGHDNLYWYRRVMGKEIKFLLHFVKESKQDESGMPNNRFLAERTGGTYSTLKVQPAELEDSGVYFCASSHTGGGEQYFGPGTRLTVT.

V and J are TRBV5-1 and TRBJ1-2, with 8 bases that match TRBD1. J lost 4 bases, V lost 4 bases, and 6 bases had no gene match. This CDR3 has 14 amino acids. Looked up from germline, CDR1 is SGHRS and CDR2 is YFSETQ. The CDR3 sequence is CASSDQTGAYGYTF. DNA of the CDR3: TGCGCCAGCAGCGATCAGACAGGGGCCTATGGCTACACCTTC. The full variable domain, completed using reference TRBV5-1 and TRBJ1-2, is KAGVTQTPRYLIKTRGQQVTLSCSPISGHRSVSWYQQTPGQGLQFLFEYFSETQRNKGNFPGRFSGRQFSNSRSEMNVSTLELGDSALYLCASSDQTGAYGYTFGSGTRLTVV.

The V gene is TRBV30, the J gene TRBJ2-1; no clear D gene. Germline lookup yields CDR1 GTSNPN and CDR2 SVGIG (reference sequence). The length of the CDR3 is 11 residues. Trimming removed 0 bases at V and 5 bases at J, with 2 bases between. Here the CDR3 reads CAWSVNNEQFF. In DNA, the CDR3 is TGTGCCTGGAGTGTCAACAATGAGCAGTTCTTC.

The chain couples TRBV7-9 to TRBJ1-1; D is perhaps TRBD1 (6 bases). V was trimmed by 5 bases and J by 1 base, leaving 20 bases between them. The germline CDR1 and CDR2 sequences are SEHNR and FQNEAQ (reference sequence). This CDR3 is built from 17 residues. Here the CDR3 DNA reads TGTGCCAGCAGCAACCCCCGGGGGGCAGGAAGGAACACTGAAGCTTTCTTT. Protein: CASSNPRGAGRNTEAFF.

The V gene is TRBV27, the J gene TRBJ2-7; 8 nucleotides agree with TRBD1. The trim removed 6 bases at V and 0 bases at J, leaving 4 bases unmatched. Germline-derived CDR1 and CDR2 are MNHEY and SMNVEV (reference sequence). This CDR3 spans 14 amino acids. This chain's CDR3 is CASSKTGDSYEQYV. DNA for the CDR3: TGTGCCAGCAGCAAGACAGGGGACTCCTACGAGCAGTACGTC.

V is TRBV3-1 (or the pseudogene TRBV3-2) and J is TRBJ1-2; 7 nucleotides match TRBD1. Trimming took 1 base from V and 13 from J; bases not matched to a gene: 9. Germline CDR1 reads LGHDT; CDR2 reads YNNKEL (reference sequence). The CDR3 runs 13 residues. The CDR3 protein is CASSQAGQLWRTF. The CDR3 region has the DNA TGTGCCAGCAGCCAAGCGGGACAGCTATGGCGCACCTTC.

This chain connects TRBV11-2 to TRBJ1-1; the D is unclear. Germline loops: CDR1 SGHAT, CDR2 FQNNGV. V lost 3 bases and J 1 base, leaving 9 bases between the germline ends. The CDR3 is 14 amino acids. The CDR3, as DNA: TGTGCCAGCAGCTTCGAGGGAAGGAACACTGAAGCTTTCTTT. Its protein product is CASSFEGRNTEAFF.

The chain recombines TRBV7-9 with TRBJ1-1; D call uncertain. The CDR3 runs to 14 residues. Trimming cost V 3 bases and J 0 bases, with 8 bases left between them. Germline CDR1 SEHNR, CDR2 FQNEAQ (reference sequence). The CDR3 loop reads CASSFEVMNTEAFF. The CDR3 DNA is TGTGCCAGCAGCTTTGAGGTCATGAACACTGAAGCTTTCTTT.

The chain uses TRBV4-3 and TRBJ2-4; TRBD1 aligns across 10 bases. The CDR3 is 17 amino acids. V trimming: 4 bases; J trimming: 0 bases; junction bases outside the gene matches: 6. Germline lookup yields CDR1 LGHNA and CDR2 YSLEER. The CDR3 DNA sequence: TGCGCCAGCAGCCCTAGGGGACAGGGGCTAGCCAAAAACATTCAGTACTTC. The encoded protein is CASSPRGQGLAKNIQYF.

Only one count was recorded for this clone. The chain joins TRBV7-2 to TRBJ2-6, with D maybe TRBD1 (5 bases). Trimming removed 1 base at V and 4 bases at J, with 17 bases between. CDR3 length: 18 amino acids. Germline V lookup: CDR1 SGHTA, CDR2 FQGNSA. CDR3 residues: CASSLVGFQGLGANVLTF. The CDR3 DNA sequence: TGTGCCAGCAGCTTAGTAGGGTTCCAGGGCCTGGGGGCCAACGTCCTGACTTTC.

Here the CDR3 DNA reads TGTGCCAGCAGCTTGGATTCGAACACAGGGATCGGGAATCAGCCCCAGCATTTT. As protein: CASSLDSNTGIGNQPQHF. This rearrangement joins TRBV5-5 to TRBJ1-5; D might be TRBD1 (6 bases). The germline V gene has CDR1 SGHKS and CDR2 YYEKEE (reference sequence). This CDR3 region has 18 residues. Trimming removed 0 bases at V and 4 bases at J, with 20 bases between.

The chain is built from TRBV7-9 and TRBJ2-5; TRBD1 aligns across 7 bases. Trimming took 3 bases from V and 1 from J; bases not matched to a gene: 11. CDR1 is SEHNR, CDR2 FQNEAQ, per germline (reference sequence). CDR3 size: 17 residues. The CDR3 loop reads CASSFPVRQGSQETQYF. The CDR3 nucleotides read TGTGCCAGCAGCTTCCCAGTCAGACAGGGAAGCCAAGAGACCCAGTACTTC.

This clone was counted only a few times. This chain joins TRBV10-3 and TRBJ1-1; D perhaps matches TRBD1 (6 bases). The V and J ends lost 3 bases and 1 base respectively, with 18 bases between them. The V gene's germline CDR1 is ENHRY and CDR2 SYGVKD. The CDR3 extends over 17 amino acids. This chain's CDR3 is CAISDPRGGLTNTEAFF. In DNA form, the CDR3 reads TGTGCCATCAGTGATCCCAGAGGGGGTTTAACGAACACTGAAGCTTTCTTT.

This chain links TRBV6-2 or TRBV6-3 with TRBJ2-3, with a tentative D call TRBD2 (6 bases). From germline, CDR1 is MNHEY and CDR2 SVGEGT. V lost 0 bases to trimming and J lost 1 base, with 8 bases between them. The CDR3 runs 15 residues. The CDR3 sequence: CASSYSASGTDTQYF. The CDR3 nucleotides read TGTGCCAGCAGTTACTCCGCTAGCGGCACAGATACGCAGTATTTT.

The chain carries TRBV2 and TRBJ2-7; tentative D call: TRBD1 (6 bases). There are 14 residues in the CDR3. Trimming left V 8 bases short and J 1 base short, with 15 bases between. CDR1 and CDR2 (germline): SNHLY, FYNNEI. The CDR3 is CASVEQGRSYEQYF. CDR3 bases: TGTGCCAGCGTGGAACAGGGTCGGTCCTACGAGCAGTACTTC.

The chain uses TRBV19 and TRBJ2-3, with TRBD1 matching 7 bases. The V segment lost 4 bases and the J segment 5 bases; nucleotides outside the gene matches: 12. This CDR3 has 16 residues. Looked up from germline, CDR1 is LNHDA and CDR2 is SQIVND (reference sequence). The CDR3 nucleotides read TGTGCCAGTAGTAGGCTCCCGCCTAGGGGGCAAGATACGCAGTATTTT. Translation gives CASSRLPPRGQDTQYF.